One sample yielded the 11 T cell receptor beta chains listed below, sequenced in a study of T cell responses to AZD1222 COVID-19 vaccine. The protocol was immunoSEQ multiplex PCR, while the TCRdb copy is restricted to in-frame clones and leaves out a portion. The sample has 95,000 to 150,000 clones; around 87% are singletons. Sequenced here: peripheral blood, sampled on day 0 of AZD1222 vaccination. The receptors come from an adult in good health.

This chain connects TRBV6-5 to TRBJ1-2; 9 positions agree with TRBD1. In germline, CDR1 is MNHEY, CDR2 SVGAGI. CDR3 size: 15 residues. With 5 bases clipped from V and 6 bases from J, the junction kept 10 bases outside the gene matches. CDR3 amino acids: CASSPLTGGSDGYTF. CDR3 bases: TGTGCCAGCAGTCCCCTCACAGGGGGCAGCGATGGCTACACCTTC.

The DNA of the CDR3 is TGCAGTGCTAGAGGGCAGGAAGCTTTCTTT. This encodes CSARGQEAFF. The chain recombines TRBV20-1 with TRBJ1-1; D is ambiguous. Germline lookup yields CDR1 DFQATT and CDR2 SNEGSKA (reference sequence). The CDR3 runs to 10 residues. Trimming stripped 1 base from V and 8 bases from J, with 5 bases between.

This chain links TRBV27 with TRBJ1-4; D possibly corresponds to TRBD1 (5 bases). CDR1 is MNHEY, CDR2 SMNVEV, per germline (reference sequence). This CDR3 contains 15 residues. Trimming took off 6 bases at V and 5 bases at J, with 16 bases between the two ends. Here the CDR3 DNA reads TGTGCCAGCAGCCAGCGCGGCAGGGCAAATGAAAAACTGTTTTTT. Protein product: CASSQRGRANEKLFF.

The chain uses TRBV7-9 and TRBJ1-2; D is unclear. This CDR3 has 14 amino acids. From germline, CDR1 is SEHNR and CDR2 FQNEAQ (reference sequence). The V and J ends lost 0 bases and 3 bases respectively, with 8 bases between them. CDR3 in DNA: TGTGCCAGCAGCTTAGCGGGAGGAGACTATGGCTACACCTTC. Protein product: CASSLAGGDYGYTF.

This sequence joins TRBV2 and TRBJ1-5; unclear D gene. V was clipped by 0 bases and J by 7 bases, with 7 bases between them. Germline CDR1 SNHLY, CDR2 FYNNEI. This CDR3 has 13 residues. The CDR3 region is CASSEAFLQPQHF. The CDR3 DNA sequence: TGTGCCAGCAGTGAAGCCTTCCTCCAGCCCCAGCATTTT.

Comment on this clone: Its ends do not fully match the called genes, so a read error is possible. V and J are TRBV2 and TRBJ2-5, with 10 bases that match TRBD2. The germline V gene encodes CDR1 SNHLY and CDR2 FYNNEI. This CDR3 spans 14 amino acids. This CDR3 reads CASTQSLSWTSGNF. The CDR3 coding sequence is TGTGCCAGCACCCAAAGCCTATCATGGACTAGCGGTAACTTC. Complete variable domain (other parts from reference TRBV2 and TRBJ2-5): EPEVTQTPSHQVTQMGQEVILRCVPISNHLYFYWYRQILGQKVEFLVSFYNNEISEKSEIFDDQFSVERPDGSNFTLKIRSTKLEDSAMYFCASTQSLSWTSGNFGPGTRLLVL.

V gene TRBV12-3 or TRBV12-4 combines with J gene TRBJ1-2, with D unresolved. The CDR3 sequence is 13 residues long. Between the trimmed V and J ends, which lost 1 base and 8 bases, there was a span of 11 bases. The CDR3 DNA is TGTGCCAGCAGTTTAGGGGTGACGAGGGGCTACACCTTC. Residues: CASSLGVTRGYTF.

The DNA of the CDR3 is TGTGCCAGCAGCGACCCAGCGGGATCCGAGCAGTACTTC. This encodes CASSDPAGSEQYF. The chain has TRBV7-3 and TRBJ2-7; 7 nucleotides align to TRBD2. CDR1 and CDR2 from the germline V gene are SGHTA and FQGTGA. The length of the CDR3 is 13 residues. V dropped 5 bases and J dropped 6; count of bases not matched to a gene: 7.

This chain connects TRBV5-1 to TRBJ2-3; the match to TRBD2 covers 15 bases. CDR1 SGHRS and CDR2 YFSETQ come from the germline V gene. This CDR3 has 19 residues. The junction had 11 bases not matched to a gene; V was cut back by 4 bases and J by 2 bases. CDR3 region: CASSATGTSGGLNTDTQYF. The CDR3 nucleotides read TGCGCCAGCAGCGCGACCGGGACTAGCGGGGGGTTAAACACAGATACGCAGTATTTT.

The chain carries TRBV24-1 and TRBJ2-3; no clear D gene. The CDR3 covers 11 residues. CDR1 and CDR2 (germline): KGHDR, SFDVKD. V shed 5 bases and J shed 4 bases, with 3 bases lying between them. The CDR3 reads CATSGADTQYF. The CDR3 DNA sequence: TGTGCCACCAGTGGGGCAGATACGCAGTATTTT.

Of note for this clone: Its ends do not fully match the called genes, so a read error is possible. The J gene is TRBJ1-2, the V gene TRBV4-3; 10 positions match TRBD1. The germline V gene has CDR1 LGHNA and CDR2 YSLEER. The CDR3 extends over 15 amino acids. Here the CDR3 DNA reads TGCCCCAGCACTCGACAGGGGGCTGGGAGCTATGGCTACACCTTC. Translation gives CPSTRQGAGSYGYTF.